The T cell receptor beta chain under discussion was sequenced for a study of shared T cell receptors in the human thymus. The V end was cut by 5 bases, the J end by 2 bases, with 9 bases between. The CDR3 spans 13 residues. The germline V gene has CDR1 LNHDA and CDR2 SQIVND (reference sequence). Libraries were prepared by immunoSEQ multiplex PCR; TCRdb keeps only in-frame clonotypes and omits some of them. This table holds approximately 730,000 clones, approximately 85% found once. The sample was also reused in another study, on human thymus T cells. This second report adds: Corrective surgery for congenital heart defects was being performed on the healthy Finnish infants who served as donors. Thymus tissue was removed during corrective cardiac surgery. Across thymic and blood repertoires, the usage of V and J genes appeared to be biased. Unrelated people showed highly overlapping thymic repertoires, related research reported.

Sequenced material: thymocytes. This chain connects TRBV19 to TRBJ1-2; weak D call: TRBD1 (5 bases). This TCR was recovered from a girl under three years old with a congenital heart defect. The CDR3 coding sequence is TGTGCCAGTAGTCCGGACACAAACTATGGCTACACCTTC. Its translation: CASSPDTNYGYTF.